This T cell receptor beta chain was captured by sequencing in a study of cytotoxic CD8 clonotypes in ibrutinib-treated CLL. This clone occurred a few times. What it recognizes is unknown. V lost 5 bases and J lost 6, with 19 bases in between. This CDR3 comprises 15 residues. CDR1 and CDR2 from the germline V gene are MNHEY and SMNVEV (reference sequence). Libraries were prepared by immunoSEQ multiplex PCR; TCRdb keeps only in-frame clonotypes and omits some of them. The sample yields 150,000 or so clones, 65% to 85% seen once. Study outcomes and limitations: Exceeding age-matched healthy donors, baseline clonality also tracked the counts of circulating CD8+ T cells.

This chain uses TRBV27 with TRBJ1-2, with D possibly being TRBD1 (5 bases). The TCR was taken from a human donor with chronic lymphocytic leukemia. The specimen comprised PBMCs, sampled after 36 months of ibrutinib treatment. This chain's CDR3 is CASSPWLWGTNGYTF. The CDR3, as DNA: TGTGCCAGCAGTCCCTGGCTATGGGGGACCAATGGCTACACCTTC.